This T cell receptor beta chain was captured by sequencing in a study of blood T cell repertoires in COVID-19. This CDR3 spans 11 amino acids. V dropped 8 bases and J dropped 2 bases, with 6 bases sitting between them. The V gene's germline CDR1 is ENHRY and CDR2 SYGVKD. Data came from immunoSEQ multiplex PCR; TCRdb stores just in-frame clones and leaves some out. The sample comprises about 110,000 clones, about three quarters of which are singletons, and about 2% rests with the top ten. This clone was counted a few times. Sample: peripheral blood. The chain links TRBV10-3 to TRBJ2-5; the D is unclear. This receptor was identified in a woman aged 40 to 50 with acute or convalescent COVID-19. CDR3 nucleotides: TGTGCCATCGGGCAACAAGAGACCCAGTACTTC. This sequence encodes CAIGQQETQYF.